Presented here are 15 T cell receptor beta chains from one specimen sequenced in a study of control samples from healthy donors and cancer patients. Only in-frame clones appear in the TCRdb table, and some are missing; sequencing was by immunoSEQ multiplex PCR. The data contain about 140,000 clones, 91% of them singletons. The sample consisted of blood. All receptors derive from a man between 18 and 35 years old in good health.

This sequence joins TRBV13 and TRBJ2-2, with 8 bases lining up with TRBD1. This CDR3 is 18 amino acids long. The junction had 12 bases not matched to a gene; V was cut back by 5 bases and J by 1 base. Germline CDR1 PRHDT, CDR2 FYEKMQ (reference sequence). In nucleotides, the CDR3 is TGTGCCAGCAGCACAGGTATCCGCGGGACAGGGAACACCGGGGAGCTGTTTTTT. Protein product: CASSTGIRGTGNTGELFF.

The chain uses TRBV10-3 and TRBJ2-2; a possible D gene is TRBD1 (5 bases). V lost 4 bases and J lost 2, with 17 bases in between. This CDR3 has 17 amino acids. From germline, CDR1 is ENHRY and CDR2 SYGVKD. CDR3 bases: TGTGCCATCAGTGTTAGCAGGGTCATTGTTAACACCGGGGAGCTGTTTTTT. This sequence encodes CAISVSRVIVNTGELFF.

CDR3 DNA: TGTGCCAGCAGCCGGGACAGGGTTACCTATGGCTACACCTTC. Translating it yields CASSRDRVTYGYTF. The chain carries TRBV11-2 and TRBJ1-2; 9 positions match TRBD1. The length of the CDR3 is 14 residues. CDR1 and CDR2 (germline): SGHAT, FQNNGV. V trimming: 5 bases; J trimming: 4 bases; junction bases outside the gene matches: 5. Supplemented by reference TRBV11-2 and TRBJ1-2, the full variable domain reads EAGVAQSPRYKIIEKRQSVAFWCNPISGHATLYWYQQILGQGPKLLIQFQNNGVVDDSQLPKDRFSAERLKGVDSTLKIQPAKLEDSAVYLCASSRDRVTYGYTFGSGTRLTVV.

The J gene is TRBJ1-2, the V gene TRBV7-9; D gene ambiguous. This CDR3 comprises 14 residues. V was cut by 1 base and J by 1 base, with 7 bases left in between. The germline V gene encodes CDR1 SEHNR and CDR2 FQNEAQ (reference sequence). CDR3 protein: CASSLEQYNYGYTF. The CDR3 DNA reads TGTGCCAGCAGCTTAGAACAATATAACTATGGCTACACCTTC.

The V call is TRBV28, the J call TRBJ2-2; TRBD2 is a possible D gene (7 bases). The CDR3 sequence is 14 residues long. Germline CDR1 reads MDHEN; CDR2 reads SYDVKM. Trimming pared 6 bases from V and 4 bases from J, leaving 12 bases between. The CDR3 DNA is TGTGCCAGCAGCCCGGGGGGCCCCACCGGGGAGCTGTTTTTT. Translated, it gives CASSPGGPTGELFF.

The DNA for the CDR3 is TGTGCCAGCAGCTTAGGAGGGGGGATGAACACTGAAGCTTTCTTT. This sequence encodes CASSLGGGMNTEAFF. The chain couples TRBV7-3 to TRBJ1-1; D might be TRBD1 (6 bases). CDR1 is SGHTA, CDR2 FQGTGA, per germline. The CDR3 totals 15 residues. Trimming shortened V by 2 bases and J by 0 bases, and 10 bases separated the two germline ends.

This rearrangement joins TRBV2 to TRBJ1-2; 7 bases are shared with TRBD1. The CDR3 covers 13 residues. V shed 6 bases, J shed 7 bases, and the junction held 8 bases outside the gene matches. Germline-derived CDR1 and CDR2 are SNHLY and FYNNEI. CDR3 sequence: CASRTGVGSGYTF. As DNA, the CDR3 is TGTGCCAGCAGAACAGGGGTGGGGAGTGGCTACACCTTC.

The chain is built from TRBV3-1 (or the pseudogene TRBV3-2) and TRBJ2-5, with D tentatively TRBD1 or TRBD2 (5 bases each). The CDR3 sequence is 15 residues long. With 3 bases removed from V and 9 bases from J, the gap between germline ends came to 20 bases. CDR1 is LGHDT and CDR2 is YNNKEL in the germline V gene (reference sequence). The CDR3 region is CASSHERGLLSAQYF. CDR3 nucleotide sequence: TGTGCCAGCAGCCACGAACGGGGCCTCCTCAGTGCCCAGTACTTC.

The chain is built from TRBV4-1 and TRBJ2-3, with TRBD2 identical over 10 bases. Trimming at V came to 0 bases and at J to 0 bases, leaving 6 bases not matched to a gene. The CDR3 is made up of 18 amino acids. The germline V gene encodes CDR1 MGHRA and CDR2 YSYEKL. CDR3 region: CASSQDFQLAGSTDTQYF. CDR3 bases: TGCGCCAGCAGCCAAGATTTCCAACTAGCGGGGAGCACAGATACGCAGTATTTT.

V is TRBV7-9 and J is TRBJ1-1, with TRBD1 matching over 7 bases. The CDR3 covers 15 residues. Germline V gene sequence: CDR1 SEHNR, CDR2 FQNEAQ (reference sequence). Germline trimming cut 3 bases from V and 3 bases from J; bases unmatched to any gene: 7. The CDR3 DNA sequence: TGTGCCAGCAGCTTGGGGACAGACTGGGACACTGAAGCTTTCTTT. Protein sequence: CASSLGTDWDTEAFF. Full variable domain (remainder filled in from reference TRBV7-9 and TRBJ1-1): DTGVSQNPRHKITKRGQNVTFRCDPISEHNRLYWYRQTLGQGPEFLTYFQNEAQLEKSRLLSDRFSAERPKGSFSTLEIQRTEQGDSAMYLCASSLGTDWDTEAFFGQGTRLTVV.

This chain connects TRBV7-9 to TRBJ2-1; 8 bases fit TRBD1. This CDR3 has 14 amino acids. Germline-derived CDR1 and CDR2 are SEHNR and FQNEAQ (reference sequence). The trim removed 4 bases at V and 6 bases at J, leaving 5 bases unmatched. CDR3 in DNA: TGTGCCAGCAGCTCGGACAGGGTAGGCAATGAGCAGTTCTTC. This codes for CASSSDRVGNEQFF.

This clone showed up just once. The chain combines TRBV6-5 with TRBJ2-2, with a weak D call TRBD1 (5 bases). In germline, CDR1 is MNHEY, CDR2 SVGAGI. CDR3 length: 13 amino acids. The V end was cut by 6 bases, the J end by 3 bases, with 8 bases between. In nucleotides, the CDR3 is TGTGCCAGCAGGCCGACAGACACCGGGGAGCTGTTTTTT. The encoded protein is CASRPTDTGELFF.

The J gene is TRBJ1-4, the V gene TRBV2; 9 bases align to TRBD1. The CDR3 is 15 residues long. V lost 1 base to trimming and J lost 7 bases; unmatched junction nucleotides: 4. In germline, CDR1 is SNHLY, CDR2 FYNNEI. As DNA, the CDR3 is TGTGCCAGCAGTGAAGTTGGGACAGGGCTTGAAAAACTGTTTTTT. This encodes CASSEVGTGLEKLFF.

The rearrangement links TRBV6-4 to TRBJ2-2; 9 bases are shared with TRBD1. CDR3 size: 16 residues. With 6 bases clipped from V and 0 bases from J, the junction kept 5 bases outside the gene matches. From germline, CDR1 is MRHNA and CDR2 SNTAGT. The DNA of the CDR3 is TGTGCCAGCAGAAACCGGACAGGGGCGAACACCGGGGAGCTGTTTTTT. It encodes CASRNRTGANTGELFF.

The chain links TRBV12-3 or TRBV12-4 to TRBJ2-1; 8 nucleotides align to TRBD1. The CDR3 length is 13 residues. The V segment lost 10 bases and the J segment 3 bases; nucleotides outside the gene matches: 5. CDR3 amino acids: CATRQGNYNEQFF. CDR3 nucleotide sequence: TGTGCCACCAGACAGGGGAACTACAATGAGCAGTTCTTC.